These 15 T cell receptor beta chains came from one sample sequenced in a study of T cell responses to AZD1222 COVID-19 vaccine. TCRdb keeps only in-frame clones here, not all; method: immunoSEQ multiplex PCR. The sample holds some 16,000 clones, about three quarters seen once. This specimen was peripheral blood, taken 28 days after the second AZD1222 dose. The receptor set was obtained from an adult who received the AZD1222 COVID-19 vaccine.

This chain uses TRBV5-1 with TRBJ2-2, with TRBD1 matching over 9 bases. This CDR3 has 15 amino acids. After removal of 5 bases from V and 3 bases from J, the junction contained 5 bases not matched to a gene. CDR1 is SGHRS, CDR2 YFSETQ, per germline. The CDR3 bases are TGCGCCAGCAGTTCCCGGACAGGGGACACCGGGGAGCTGTTTTTT. Its translation: CASSSRTGDTGELFF.

The chain links TRBV11-3 to TRBJ2-2; 7 bases align to TRBD2. Germline V lookup: CDR1 SGHNT, CDR2 YENEEA. The CDR3 contains 15 residues. The V segment lost 3 bases and the J segment 4 bases; nucleotides outside the gene matches: 5. DNA of the CDR3: TGTGCCAGCAGCTTCGGGGGAGGGACCACCGGGGAGCTGTTTTTT. Its protein is CASSFGGGTTGELFF.

The rearrangement uses TRBV18 and TRBJ2-6; D remains unclear. This CDR3 is 14 amino acids long. V was shortened by 6 bases and J by 4 bases, with 10 bases between the two germline ends. Germline-derived CDR1 and CDR2 are KGHSH and LQKENI. The CDR3 DNA follows: TGTGCCAGCTCGTCTAACTCGGGGGCCAACGTCCTGACTTTC. It encodes CASSSNSGANVLTF.

The rearrangement joins TRBV6-2 or TRBV6-3 to TRBJ1-2, with D maybe TRBD1 (5 bases). The germline V gene encodes CDR1 MNHEY and CDR2 SVGEGT. V gave up 6 bases and J gave up 8 bases, with 16 bases separating them. This CDR3 is 13 amino acids long. The CDR3 nucleotides read TGTGCCAGCAGCTCCGGGGCCCCTTCCGGCTACACCTTC. It translates to CASSSGAPSGYTF.

The rearrangement uses TRBV18 and TRBJ2-7; weak D call: TRBD2 (5 bases). Trimming took 2 bases from V and 2 from J, leaving 10 bases between them. This CDR3 has 14 residues. From germline, CDR1 is KGHSH and CDR2 LQKENI. Written as DNA, the CDR3 is TGTGCCAGCTCACCAACGGGAATGGCCTACGAGCAGTACTTC. Translation gives CASSPTGMAYEQYF.

A few counts support this clone. This rearrangement joins TRBV20-1 to TRBJ1-3, with D unclear. CDR1 is DFQATT, CDR2 SNEGSKA, per germline (reference sequence). This CDR3 region has 11 residues. Trimming removed 5 bases at V and 4 bases at J, with 6 bases between. CDR3 nucleotides: TGCAGTGCTTCCACCGGAAACACCATATATTTT. As protein: CSASTGNTIYF.

The chain is built from TRBV14 and TRBJ1-6, with D possibly TRBD1 on 6 matching bases. This CDR3 region has 15 residues. CDR1 and CDR2 (germline): SGHDN, FVKESK. Trimming took off 4 bases at V and 2 bases at J, with 9 bases between the two ends. CDR3 residues: CASSLGQTYNSPLHF. DNA of the CDR3: TGTGCCAGCAGCCTCGGACAGACCTATAATTCACCCCTCCACTTT. The full variable domain, in which reference TRBV14 and TRBJ1-6 provide the parts outside the CDR3, is EAGVTQFPSHSVIEKGQTVTLRCDPISGHDNLYWYRRVMGKEIKFLLHFVKESKQDESGMPNNRFLAERTGGTYSTLKVQPAELEDSGVYFCASSLGQTYNSPLHFGNGTRLTVT.

V usage is TRBV5-5 and J usage is TRBJ1-1; D might be TRBD1 (5 bases). The CDR3 loop spans 13 amino acids. CDR1 is SGHKS and CDR2 is YYEKEE in the germline V gene (reference sequence). Trimming took off 5 bases at V and 1 base at J, with 9 bases between the two ends. DNA for the CDR3: TGTGCCAGCAGTTTAGACAGGAACACTGAAGCTTTCTTT. Protein sequence: CASSLDRNTEAFF.

In DNA form, the CDR3 reads TGTGCCATCAGTGATTTAGGGGGAGATACCGGGGAGCTGTTTTTT. Translating gives CAISDLGGDTGELFF. The genes are TRBV10-3 and TRBJ2-2; the D gene is possibly TRBD1 (6 bases). Trimming left V 3 bases short and J 5 bases short, with 13 bases between. The CDR3 is made up of 15 amino acids. Germline V gene data show CDR1 as ENHRY and CDR2 as SYGVKD.

The CDR3 is CATSRGDGPNIQYF. CDR3 in DNA: TGTGCCACCAGCAGAGGGGATGGCCCAAACATTCAGTACTTC. The chain links TRBV15 to TRBJ2-4; the D is unclear. This CDR3 has 14 amino acids. CDR1 is LNHNV and CDR2 is YYDKDF in the germline V gene (reference sequence). V lost 1 base, J lost 6 bases, and 10 bases lay in between.

The chain employs TRBV19 and TRBJ1-1; D is possibly TRBD1 (5 bases). Trimming took 5 bases from V and 7 from J, leaving 8 bases between them. The germline V gene encodes CDR1 LNHDA and CDR2 SQIVND (reference sequence). The CDR3 is 11 residues long. The DNA for the CDR3 is TGTGCCAGTAGTGTAACAGGTGAAGCTTTCTTT. Translating gives CASSVTGEAFF.

A single count supports this clone. V and J are TRBV4-1 and TRBJ2-7; 8 nucleotides agree with TRBD1. This CDR3 comprises 15 residues. Germline assignment: CDR1 MGHRA and CDR2 YSYEKL. Trimming cost V 1 base and J 4 bases; bases outside gene matches: 6. This CDR3 is CASSQGEDRVYEQYF. The CDR3 nucleotides are TGCGCCAGCAGCCAAGGTGAGGACAGGGTTTACGAGCAGTACTTC.

This sequence joins TRBV27 and TRBJ2-3, with D perhaps matching TRBD2 (6 bases). CDR1 is MNHEY, CDR2 SMNVEV, per germline (reference sequence). Trimming pared 6 bases from V and 2 bases from J, leaving 15 bases between. CDR3 length: 15 amino acids. The CDR3 here is CASSPLEGFTDTQYF. The DNA for the CDR3 is TGTGCCAGCAGCCCCCTGGAGGGGTTCACAGATACGCAGTATTTT.

The chain carries TRBV5-1 and TRBJ2-5, with TRBD1 identical over 10 bases. The V gene's germline CDR1 is SGHRS and CDR2 YFSETQ. The CDR3 is 15 residues long. With 0 bases clipped from V and 5 bases from J, the junction kept 4 bases outside the gene matches. The CDR3 loop reads CASSLVTGGVETQYF. The CDR3 DNA is TGCGCCAGCAGCTTGGTGACAGGGGGCGTGGAGACCCAGTACTTC.

J is TRBJ2-2 and V is TRBV2, with D possibly being TRBD2 (7 bases). Trimming shortened V by 4 bases and J by 2 bases, and 11 bases separated the two germline ends. The CDR3 covers 15 residues. CDR1 is SNHLY and CDR2 is FYNNEI in the germline V gene. The CDR3 DNA sequence: TGTGCCAGCAGTGTGGGGGGGGCCAACACCGGGGAGCTGTTTTTT. Its protein is CASSVGGANTGELFF.